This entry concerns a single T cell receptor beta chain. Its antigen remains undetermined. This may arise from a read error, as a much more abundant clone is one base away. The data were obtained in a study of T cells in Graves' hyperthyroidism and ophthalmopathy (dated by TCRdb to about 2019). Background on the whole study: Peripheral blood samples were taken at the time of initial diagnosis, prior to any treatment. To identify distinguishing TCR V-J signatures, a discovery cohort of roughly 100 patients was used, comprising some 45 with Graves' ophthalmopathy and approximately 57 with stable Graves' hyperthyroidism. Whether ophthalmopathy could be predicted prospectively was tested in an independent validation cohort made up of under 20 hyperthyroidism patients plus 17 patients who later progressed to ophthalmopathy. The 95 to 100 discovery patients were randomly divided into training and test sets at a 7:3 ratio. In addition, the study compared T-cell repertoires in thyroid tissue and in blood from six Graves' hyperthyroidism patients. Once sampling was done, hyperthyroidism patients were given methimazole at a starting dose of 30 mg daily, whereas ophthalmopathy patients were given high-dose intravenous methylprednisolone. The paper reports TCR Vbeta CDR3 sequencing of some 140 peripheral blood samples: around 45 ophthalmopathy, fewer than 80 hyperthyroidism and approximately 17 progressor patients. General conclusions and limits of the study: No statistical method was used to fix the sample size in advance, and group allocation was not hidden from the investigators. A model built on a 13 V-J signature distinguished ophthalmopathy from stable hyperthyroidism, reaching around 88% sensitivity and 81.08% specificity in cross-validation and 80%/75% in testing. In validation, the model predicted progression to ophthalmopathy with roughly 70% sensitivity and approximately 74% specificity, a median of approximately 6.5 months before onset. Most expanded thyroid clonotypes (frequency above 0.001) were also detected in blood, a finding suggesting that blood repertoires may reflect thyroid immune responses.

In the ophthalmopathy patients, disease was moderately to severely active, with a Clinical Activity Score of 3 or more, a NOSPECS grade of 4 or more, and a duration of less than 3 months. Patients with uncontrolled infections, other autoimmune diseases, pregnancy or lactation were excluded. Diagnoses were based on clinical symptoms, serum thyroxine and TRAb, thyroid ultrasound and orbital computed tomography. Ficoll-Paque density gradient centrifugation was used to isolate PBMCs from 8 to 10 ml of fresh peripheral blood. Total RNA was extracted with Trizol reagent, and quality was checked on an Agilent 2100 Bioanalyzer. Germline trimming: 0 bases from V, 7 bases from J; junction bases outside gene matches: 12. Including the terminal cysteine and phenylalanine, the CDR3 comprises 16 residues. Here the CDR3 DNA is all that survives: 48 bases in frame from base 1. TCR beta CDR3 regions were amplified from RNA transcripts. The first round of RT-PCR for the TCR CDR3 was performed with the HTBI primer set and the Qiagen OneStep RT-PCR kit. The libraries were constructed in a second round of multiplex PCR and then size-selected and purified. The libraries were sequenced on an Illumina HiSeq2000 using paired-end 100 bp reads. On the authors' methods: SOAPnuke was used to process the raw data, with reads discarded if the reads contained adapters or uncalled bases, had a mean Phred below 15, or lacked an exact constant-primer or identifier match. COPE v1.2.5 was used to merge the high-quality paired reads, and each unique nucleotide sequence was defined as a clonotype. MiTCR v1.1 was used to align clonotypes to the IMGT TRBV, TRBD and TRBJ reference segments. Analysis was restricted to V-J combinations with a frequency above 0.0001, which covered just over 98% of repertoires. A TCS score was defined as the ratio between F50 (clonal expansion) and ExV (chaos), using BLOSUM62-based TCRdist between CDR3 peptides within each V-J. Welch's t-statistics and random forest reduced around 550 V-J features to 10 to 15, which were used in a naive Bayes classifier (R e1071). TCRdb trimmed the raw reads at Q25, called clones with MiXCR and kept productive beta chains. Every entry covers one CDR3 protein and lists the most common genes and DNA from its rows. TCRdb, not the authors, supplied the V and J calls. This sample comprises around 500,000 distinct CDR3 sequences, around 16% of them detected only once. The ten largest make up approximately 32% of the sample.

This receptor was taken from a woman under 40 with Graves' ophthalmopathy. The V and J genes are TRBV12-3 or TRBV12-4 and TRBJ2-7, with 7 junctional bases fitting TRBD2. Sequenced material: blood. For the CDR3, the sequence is CASSLARGGSEDEQYF. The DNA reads TGTGCCAGCAGTTTAGCGCGGGGAGGGAGTGAGGATGAGCAGTACTTC.